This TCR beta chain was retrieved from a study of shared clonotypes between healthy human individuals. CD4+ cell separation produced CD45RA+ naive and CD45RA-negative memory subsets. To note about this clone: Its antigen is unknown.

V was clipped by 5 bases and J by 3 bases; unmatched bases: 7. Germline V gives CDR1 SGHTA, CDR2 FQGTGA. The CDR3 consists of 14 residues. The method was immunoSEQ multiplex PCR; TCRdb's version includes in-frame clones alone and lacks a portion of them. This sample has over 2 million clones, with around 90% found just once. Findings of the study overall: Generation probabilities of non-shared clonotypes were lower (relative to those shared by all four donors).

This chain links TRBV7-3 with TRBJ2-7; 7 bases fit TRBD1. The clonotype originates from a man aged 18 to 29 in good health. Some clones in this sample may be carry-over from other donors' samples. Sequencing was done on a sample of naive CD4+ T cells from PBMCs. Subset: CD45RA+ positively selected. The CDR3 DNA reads TGTGCCAGCAGCCCGGGACAGAATATCTACGAGCAGTACTTC. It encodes CASSPGQNIYEQYF.